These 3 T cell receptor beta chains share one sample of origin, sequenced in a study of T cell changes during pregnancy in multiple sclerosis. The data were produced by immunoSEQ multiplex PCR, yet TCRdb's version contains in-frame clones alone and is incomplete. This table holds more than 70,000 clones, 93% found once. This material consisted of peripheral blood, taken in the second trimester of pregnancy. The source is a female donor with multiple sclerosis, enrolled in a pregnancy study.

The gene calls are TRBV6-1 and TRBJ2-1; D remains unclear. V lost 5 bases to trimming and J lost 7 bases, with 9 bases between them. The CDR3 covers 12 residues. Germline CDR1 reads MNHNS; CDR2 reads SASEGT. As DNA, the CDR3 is TGTGCCAGCAGTTCGGTCGGGAATGAGCAGTTCTTC. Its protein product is CASSSVGNEQFF.

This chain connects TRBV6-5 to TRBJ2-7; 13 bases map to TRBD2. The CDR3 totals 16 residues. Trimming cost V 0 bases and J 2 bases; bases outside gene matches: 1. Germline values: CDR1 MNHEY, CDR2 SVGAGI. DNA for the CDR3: TGTGCCAGCAGTTACTCGACTAGCGGGGGGACCTACGAGCAGTACTTC. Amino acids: CASSYSTSGGTYEQYF.

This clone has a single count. The CDR3 protein is CASSLRGTGLQKLFF. CDR3 nucleotides: TGTGCCAGCAGTCTGCGAGGGACAGGGTTACAAAAACTGTTTTTT. V and J are TRBV6-1 and TRBJ1-4; TRBD1 aligns across 9 bases. The CDR3 sequence is 15 residues long. Germline CDR1 and CDR2: MNHNS and SASEGT. Unmatched junction bases numbered 10, after V lost 5 bases and J lost 9 bases.